The clone carrying this TCR beta chain was detected once. TCRdb's copy holds only in-frame clones and misses some; the assay was immunoSEQ multiplex PCR. The sample records approximately 94,000 clones, 90% to 96% being singletons. With V trimmed by 2 bases and J by 3 bases, 3 bases remained unmatched. Germline-derived CDR1 and CDR2 are MNHEY and SVGAGI. The CDR3 consists of 14 residues. The data stem from a study of technical replicates of blood from a handful of donors. Sequenced input: T cells isolated from PBMCs. The sequence was obtained from a human donor in good health. This sequence joins TRBV6-5 and TRBJ2-5, with 7 bases matching TRBD1. In DNA form, the CDR3 reads TGTGCCAGCAGTTACACAGGGGCGGAAGAGACCCAGTACTTC. Protein sequence: CASSYTGAEETQYF.